This TCR beta chain was sequenced during a study of OX40 agonist ivuxolimab in advanced cancers. Background for the entire study: Ivuxolimab was a fully human IgG2 agonistic monoclonal antibody targeting the costimulatory receptor OX40 (CD134). Of the 50 or so patients in dose escalation, about 19 had hepatocellular carcinoma, approximately 15 had melanoma, 9 had renal cell carcinoma and 9 had head and neck cancer. The purpose of peripheral TCRbeta sequencing was to test whether ivuxolimab changed TCR sequence diversity and led to clonal T-cell expansion. The paper reports the monotherapy dose-escalation portion (N of about 52 patients) of the phase I ivuxolimab trial. Prior anti-PD-1, anti-PD-L1 or anti-CTLA-4 therapy was permitted, and checkpoint inhibitors had been received by roughly 42% of dose-escalation patients. Partial responses were achieved by three dose-escalation patients, of whom one had hepatocellular carcinoma and two had cutaneous melanoma. Intravenous ivuxolimab was administered to patients every 2 weeks at six dose levels: 0.01, 0.1, 0.3, 1.5, 3 and 10 mg/kg. A male proportion of almost 85% and a mean age of around 60 years, ranging from 23 to 79, were recorded for the dose-escalation cohort.

Patients with autoimmune disease history or receiving systemic immunosuppression were excluded from the trial. Peripheral blood for TCR sequencing was collected from all dose cohorts at baseline, on cycle 4 day 1, and on cycle 7 day 1. Samples came from an open-label, multicenter, first-in-human phase I dose-escalation trial of ivuxolimab. Adults with locally advanced or metastatic head and neck squamous cell, hepatocellular, melanoma or renal cell carcinoma were enrolled in the trial. Before TCR sequencing, CD4+ T cells and CD8+ T cells from peripheral blood were sorted into separate populations. To sequence the TCRbeta CDR3 region, genomic DNA was isolated from the sorted cells. The immunoSEQ Assay was used for sequencing of TCRbeta CDR3 regions. TCRdb took this table from immuneACCESS and kept in-frame rearrangements with V and J called. Such tables lack part of the clones; where checked against another copy, unresolved V genes explain under half of the gap, and the rest is unexplained. Recorded for this sample are about 28,000 clones; roughly 84% of them occurred a single time. The top ten hold 13% to 15% of the sample.

Remarks on this clone: Its antigen is unknown. The record has no base qualities; no much larger clone is one base away.

V is shortened by 0 bases, J by 3 bases, and the region joining them spans 14 bases. The CDR3 starts with the cysteine, ends with the phenylalanine, and has 17 residues. Of the read, only the CDR3 DNA is kept; its 51 bases are in frame from base 1. For CDR1 and CDR2, the germline V gene lists SGHDN and FVKESK. Study-wide conclusions, independent of this receptor: After ivuxolimab, expanded clones were on average more numerous among CD8+ T cells than among CD4+ T cells. Low levels of normalized T-cell clonal expansion were also shown by some nonresponding patients. Partial responders in the 0.1-3.0 mg/kg groups had among the lowest normalized peripheral clonal expansion, especially among CD8+ T cells. At doses of 0.1 to 3.0 mg/kg, clonal expansion of both CD4+ and CD8+ blood T cells was observed from baseline to week 6. The antigen specificity of the peripheral T cells that underwent clonal expansion was not determined.

The clonotype originates from an adult with an advanced solid tumor such as melanoma, head and neck, liver or kidney cancer. Sequencing was performed on CD4+ or CD8+ T cells sorted from blood, taken in a trial of the OX40 agonist ivuxolimab. The chain links TRBV14 with TRBJ2-2, with no confidently assigned D gene. At the DNA level, the sequence is TGTGCCAGCAGCCAAGATCTTACTGCCGCGGACACCGGGGAGCTGTTTTTT. This is translated as CASSQDLTAADTGELFF. Outside the CDR3, residues come from the reference TRBV14 and TRBJ2-2 proteins, so the full variable domain is: EAGVTQFPSHSVIEKGQTVTLRCDPISGHDNLYWYRRVMGKEIKFLLHFVKESKQDESGMPNNRFLAERTGGTYSTLKVQPAELEDSGVYFCASSQDLTAADTGELFFGEGSRLTVL.